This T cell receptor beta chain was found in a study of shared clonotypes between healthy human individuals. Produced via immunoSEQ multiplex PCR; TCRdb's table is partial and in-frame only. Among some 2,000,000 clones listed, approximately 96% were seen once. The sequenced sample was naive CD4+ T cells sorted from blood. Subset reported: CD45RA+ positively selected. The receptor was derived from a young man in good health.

CDR3 DNA: TGTGCCAGCAGCGAAAGGGACTCACCCCTCCACTTT. This translates into CASSERDSPLHF. This chain uses TRBV21-1 with TRBJ1-6. TRBV21-1 is a pseudogene locus. The CDR3 length is 12 residues.